This TCR beta chain emerged from a study of CD8+CD57+ T cells in acquired aplastic anemia. At the level of the study: CD4+ and CD8+ cells, once sorted, gave DNA averaging 3.2 ug. General study points: The number of CD8+ CDR3 sequences shared by patients and controls was roughly 31.

The template for TCR beta VDJ and CDR3 sequence profiling was genomic DNA. In TCRdb, the reads were re-called with MiXCR into one record per CDR3 protein. This table holds tens of thousands of distinct CDR3 sequences, less than 65% found once. Between the trimmed V and J ends, which lost 1 base and 3 bases, there was a span of 6 bases. The CDR3 loop spans 13 amino acids. The V gene's germline CDR1 is SGHVS and CDR2 FNYEAQ. This clonotype was seen a handful of times. Its specificity is not known. The sequencing sample was made of sorted CD4+, CD8+, or CD8+CD57+ T cells (not recorded which) from PBMCs. V usage is TRBV7-6 and J usage is TRBJ2-5; D is ambiguous. The sequence was collected from a human donor in good health, serving as a control. In DNA, the CDR3 is TGTGCCAGCAGCTTAGACCGCGAAGAGACCCAGTACTTC. Its translation is CASSLDREETQYF.